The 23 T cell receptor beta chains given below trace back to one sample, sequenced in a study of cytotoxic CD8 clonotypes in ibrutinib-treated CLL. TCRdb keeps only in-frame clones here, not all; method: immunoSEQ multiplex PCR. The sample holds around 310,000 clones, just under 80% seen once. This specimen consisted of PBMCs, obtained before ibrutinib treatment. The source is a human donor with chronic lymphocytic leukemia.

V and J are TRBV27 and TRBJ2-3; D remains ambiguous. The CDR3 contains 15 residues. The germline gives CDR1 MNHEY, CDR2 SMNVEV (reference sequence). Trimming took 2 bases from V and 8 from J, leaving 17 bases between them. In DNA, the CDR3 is TGTGCCAGCAGTTTAATCGCACCGTTTATGAGTACGCAGTATTTT. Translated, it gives CASSLIAPFMSTQYF.

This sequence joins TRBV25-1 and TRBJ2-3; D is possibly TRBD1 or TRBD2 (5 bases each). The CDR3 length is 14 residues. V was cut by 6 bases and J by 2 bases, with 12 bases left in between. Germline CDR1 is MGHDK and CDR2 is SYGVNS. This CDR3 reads CASSRDGTTDTQYF. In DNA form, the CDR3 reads TGTGCCAGCAGCCGGGACGGGACCACAGATACGCAGTATTTT.

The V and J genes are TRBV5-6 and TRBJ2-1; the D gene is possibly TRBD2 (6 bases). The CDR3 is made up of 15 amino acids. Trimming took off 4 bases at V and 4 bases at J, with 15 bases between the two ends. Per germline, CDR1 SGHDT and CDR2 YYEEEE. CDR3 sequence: CASSLWRREYNEQFF. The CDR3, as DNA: TGTGCCAGCAGCCTATGGCGGCGGGAATACAATGAGCAGTTCTTC. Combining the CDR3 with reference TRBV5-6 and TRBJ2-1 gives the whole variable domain DAGVTQSPTHLIKTRGQQVTLRCSPKSGHDTVSWYQQALGQGPQFIFQYYEEEERQRGNFPDRFSGHQFPNYSSELNVNALLLGDSALYLCASSLWRREYNEQFFGPGTRLTVL.

DNA for the CDR3: TGTGCCAGCAGCGTAGCCCCAGGGTTGCAAGAGACCCAGTACTTC. Amino acid sequence: CASSVAPGLQETQYF. The chain uses TRBV9 and TRBJ2-5; the D gene is possibly TRBD1 (5 bases). The CDR3 has 15 amino acids. The germline gives CDR1 SGDLS, CDR2 YYNGEE. The germline V and J ends were trimmed by 0 bases and 2 bases, with 11 bases remaining between them.

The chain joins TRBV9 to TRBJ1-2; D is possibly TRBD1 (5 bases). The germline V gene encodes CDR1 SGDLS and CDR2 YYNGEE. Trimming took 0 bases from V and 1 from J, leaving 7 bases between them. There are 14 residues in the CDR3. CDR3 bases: TGTGCCAGCAGCGTAGGGGGCCTTAACTATGGCTACACCTTC. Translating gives CASSVGGLNYGYTF.

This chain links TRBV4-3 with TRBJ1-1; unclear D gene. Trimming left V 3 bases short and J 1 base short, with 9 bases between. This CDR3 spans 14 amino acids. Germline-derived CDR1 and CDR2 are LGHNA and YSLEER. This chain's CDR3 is CASSQDGENTEAFF. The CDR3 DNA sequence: TGCGCCAGCAGCCAGGACGGAGAGAACACTGAAGCTTTCTTT.

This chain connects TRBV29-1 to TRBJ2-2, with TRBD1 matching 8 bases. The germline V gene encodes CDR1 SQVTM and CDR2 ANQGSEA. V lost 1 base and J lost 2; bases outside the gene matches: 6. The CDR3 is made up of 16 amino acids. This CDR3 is CSVEVRGPFNTGELFF. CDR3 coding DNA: TGCAGCGTTGAAGTCAGGGGGCCGTTTAACACCGGGGAGCTGTTTTTT.

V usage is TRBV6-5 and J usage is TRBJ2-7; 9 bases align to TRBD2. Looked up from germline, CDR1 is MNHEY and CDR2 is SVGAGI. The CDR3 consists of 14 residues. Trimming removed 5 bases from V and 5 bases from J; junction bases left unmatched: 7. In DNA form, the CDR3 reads TGTGCCAGCAGTCCTGGACTAGCGATGCACGAGCAGTACTTC. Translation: CASSPGLAMHEQYF.

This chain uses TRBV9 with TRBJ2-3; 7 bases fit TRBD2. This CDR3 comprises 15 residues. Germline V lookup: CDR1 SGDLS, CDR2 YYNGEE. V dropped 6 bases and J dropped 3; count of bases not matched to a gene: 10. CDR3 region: CASKEGLGRTDTQYF. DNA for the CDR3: TGTGCCAGCAAAGAAGGACTAGGCAGAACAGATACGCAGTATTTT.

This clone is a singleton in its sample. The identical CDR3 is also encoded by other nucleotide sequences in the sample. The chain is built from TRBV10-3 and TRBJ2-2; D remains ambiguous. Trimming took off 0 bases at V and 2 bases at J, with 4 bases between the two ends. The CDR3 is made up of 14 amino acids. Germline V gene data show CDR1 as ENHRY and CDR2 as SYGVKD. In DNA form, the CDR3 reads TGTGCCATCAGTGAGTCTGAAAACACCGGGGAGCTGTTTTTT. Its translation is CAISESENTGELFF.

CDR3 amino acids: CASSFGHNEQFF. The CDR3 coding sequence is TGTGCCAGCAGTTTCGGGCACAATGAGCAGTTCTTC. The rearrangement uses TRBV27 and TRBJ2-1; D unresolved. Germline V gene data show CDR1 as MNHEY and CDR2 as SMNVEV (reference sequence). Trimming shortened V by 3 bases and J by 5 bases, and 5 bases separated the two germline ends. The CDR3 has 12 residues.

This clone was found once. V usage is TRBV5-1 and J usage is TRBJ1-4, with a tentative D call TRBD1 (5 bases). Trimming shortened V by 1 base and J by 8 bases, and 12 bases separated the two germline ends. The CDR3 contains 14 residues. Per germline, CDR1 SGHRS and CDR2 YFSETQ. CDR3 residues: CASSLMGRQEKLFF. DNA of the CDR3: TGCGCCAGCAGCTTGATGGGACGCCAAGAAAAACTGTTTTTT.

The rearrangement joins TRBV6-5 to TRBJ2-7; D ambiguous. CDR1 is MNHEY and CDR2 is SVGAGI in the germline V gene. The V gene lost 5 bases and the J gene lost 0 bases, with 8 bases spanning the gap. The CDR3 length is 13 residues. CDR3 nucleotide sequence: TGTGCCAGCAGTAATCCTTACTCCTACGAGCAGTACTTC. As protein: CASSNPYSYEQYF.

CDR3 in amino acids: CASIKEEGQFSDTQYF. The CDR3 DNA follows: TGTGCCAGCATCAAAGAGGAGGGACAGTTTTCAGATACGCAGTATTTT. The chain couples TRBV21-1 to TRBJ2-3; the table's D call of TRBD1 was not tested on the DNA. TRBV21-1 is deemed a pseudogene. This CDR3 region has 16 residues.

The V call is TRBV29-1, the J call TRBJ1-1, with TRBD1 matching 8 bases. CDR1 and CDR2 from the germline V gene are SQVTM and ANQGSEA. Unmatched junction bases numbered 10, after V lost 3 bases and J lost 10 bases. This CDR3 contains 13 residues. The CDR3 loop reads CSVDGIGGTGAFF. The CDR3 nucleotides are TGCAGCGTTGACGGGATCGGCGGGACAGGAGCTTTCTTT.

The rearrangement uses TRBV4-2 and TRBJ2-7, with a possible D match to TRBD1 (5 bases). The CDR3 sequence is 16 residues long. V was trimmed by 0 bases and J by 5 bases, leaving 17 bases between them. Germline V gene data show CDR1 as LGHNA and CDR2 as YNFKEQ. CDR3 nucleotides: TGTGCCAGCAGCCAAGATCGGGCCAGGGCCTCACACGAGCAGTACTTC. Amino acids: CASSQDRARASHEQYF.

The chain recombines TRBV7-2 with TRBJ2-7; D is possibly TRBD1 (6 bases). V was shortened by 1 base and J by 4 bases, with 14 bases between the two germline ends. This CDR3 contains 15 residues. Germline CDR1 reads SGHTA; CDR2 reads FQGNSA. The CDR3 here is CASSLVGGNPYEQYF. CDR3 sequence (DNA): TGTGCCAGCAGCTTAGTAGGGGGAAATCCTTACGAGCAGTACTTC.

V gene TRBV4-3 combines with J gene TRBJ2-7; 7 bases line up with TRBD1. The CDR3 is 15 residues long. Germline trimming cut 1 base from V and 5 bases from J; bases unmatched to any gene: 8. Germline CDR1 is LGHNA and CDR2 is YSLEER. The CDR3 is CASSQVDRVFHEQYF. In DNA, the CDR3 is TGCGCCAGCAGCCAAGTCGACAGGGTGTTCCACGAGCAGTACTTC.

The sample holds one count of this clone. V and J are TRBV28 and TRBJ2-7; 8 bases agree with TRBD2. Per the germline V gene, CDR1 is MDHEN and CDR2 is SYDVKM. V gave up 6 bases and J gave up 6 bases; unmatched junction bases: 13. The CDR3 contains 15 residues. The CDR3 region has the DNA TGTGCCAGCAGCCCCTTTAGCGGGATCTCACGCGAGCAGTACTTC. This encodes CASSPFSGISREQYF.

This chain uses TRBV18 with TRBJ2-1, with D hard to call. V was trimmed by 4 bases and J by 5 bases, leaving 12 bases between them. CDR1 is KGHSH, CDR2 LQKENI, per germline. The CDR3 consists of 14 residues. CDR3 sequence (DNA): TGTGCCAGCTCACAAAAAGACGGCAACAATGAGCAGTTCTTC. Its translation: CASSQKDGNNEQFF.

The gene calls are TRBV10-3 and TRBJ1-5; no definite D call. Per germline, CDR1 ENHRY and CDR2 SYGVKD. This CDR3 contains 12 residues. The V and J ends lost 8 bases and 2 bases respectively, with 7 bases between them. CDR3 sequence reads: CAIASGNQPQHF. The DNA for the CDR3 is TGTGCCATCGCCTCAGGCAATCAGCCCCAGCATTTT.

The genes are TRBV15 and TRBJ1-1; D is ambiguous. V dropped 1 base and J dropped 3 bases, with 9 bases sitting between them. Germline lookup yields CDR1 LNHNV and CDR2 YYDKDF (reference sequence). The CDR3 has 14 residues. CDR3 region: CATSRGAVYTEAFF. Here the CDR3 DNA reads TGTGCCACCAGCAGAGGAGCGGTGTACACTGAAGCTTTCTTT.

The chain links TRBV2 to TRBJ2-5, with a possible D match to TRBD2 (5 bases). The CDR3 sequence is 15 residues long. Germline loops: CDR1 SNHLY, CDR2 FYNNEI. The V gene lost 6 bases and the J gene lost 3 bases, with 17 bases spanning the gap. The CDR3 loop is CASRLRELLEETQYF. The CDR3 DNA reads TGTGCCAGCAGACTACGGGAACTACTCGAAGAGACCCAGTACTTC. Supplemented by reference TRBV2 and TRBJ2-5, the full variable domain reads EPEVTQTPSHQVTQMGQEVILRCVPISNHLYFYWYRQILGQKVEFLVSFYNNEISEKSEIFDDQFSVERPDGSNFTLKIRSTKLEDSAMYFCASRLRELLEETQYFGPGTRLLVL.